This TCR beta chain originates from a study of CXCR3-negative and CXCR3-positive naive CD8 T cells. CDR3 length: 17 residues. Per the germline V gene, CDR1 is LGHNA and CDR2 is YSLEER. Researchers prepared the TRB cDNA libraries using 5' RACE with UMI labels. TCRdb reprocessed the 5' RACE reads and reports one entry per CDR3 protein, with no DNA. The sample table sets out 70,000 to 95,000 distinct CDR3 sequences. This receptor was identified in a human donor in good health. Some clones in this sample may be carry-over from other donors' samples. The specimen sequenced was naive CXCR3- CD8+ T cells from blood. Specified subset: CD45RO-CCR7+CD27+CD95- naive CD8+ T cells lacking CXCR3 (TNR3-). The V call is TRBV4-3, the J call TRBJ1-1; the TRBD1 assignment by TCRdb is unverifiable without DNA. CDR3 sequence: CASSQDLLMGGRTEAFF.